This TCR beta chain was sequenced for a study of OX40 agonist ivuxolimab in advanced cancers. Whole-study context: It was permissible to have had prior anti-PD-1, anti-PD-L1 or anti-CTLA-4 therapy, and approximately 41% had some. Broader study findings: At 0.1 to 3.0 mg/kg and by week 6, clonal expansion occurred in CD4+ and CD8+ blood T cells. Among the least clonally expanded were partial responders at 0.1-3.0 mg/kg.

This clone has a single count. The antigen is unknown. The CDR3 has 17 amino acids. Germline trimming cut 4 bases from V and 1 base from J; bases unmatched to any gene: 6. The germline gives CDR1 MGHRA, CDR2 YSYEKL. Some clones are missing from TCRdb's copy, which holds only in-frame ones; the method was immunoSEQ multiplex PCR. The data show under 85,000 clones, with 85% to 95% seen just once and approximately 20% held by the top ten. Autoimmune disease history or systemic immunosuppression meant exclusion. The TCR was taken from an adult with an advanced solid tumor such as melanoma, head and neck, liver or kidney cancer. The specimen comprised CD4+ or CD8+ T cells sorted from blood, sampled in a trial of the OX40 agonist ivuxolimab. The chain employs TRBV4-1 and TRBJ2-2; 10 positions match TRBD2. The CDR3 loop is CASSLVWTSGNTGELFF. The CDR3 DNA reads TGCGCCAGCAGCCTTGTTTGGACTAGCGGGAACACCGGGGAGCTGTTTTTT.